This T cell receptor (beta chain) appears in the sequencing data of a study of OX40 agonist ivuxolimab in advanced cancers. About the study: Partial responses were seen in three patients, one with hepatocellular carcinoma and two with cutaneous melanoma.

Study-wide results and caveats: Antigen specificity of clonally expanded peripheral T cells was not established. Circulating CD4+ and CD8+ T cells showed clonal expansion by week 6 at 0.1 to 3.0 mg/kg.

Assay used: immunoSEQ multiplex PCR; TCRdb lists only in-frame clones, some missing. Of roughly 100,000 clones in the sample, 93% were seen once. It was autoimmune disease history or systemic immunosuppression that excluded patients. A word on this clone: No antigen is known for it.

V lost 5 bases, J lost 5 bases, and 11 bases lay in between. The germline gives CDR1 MNHEY, CDR2 SVGAGI. This CDR3 spans 13 amino acids. The rearrangement links TRBV6-5 to TRBJ2-3, with D perhaps TRBD1 (6 bases). This TCR derives from an adult with an advanced solid tumor such as melanoma, head and neck, liver or kidney cancer. Sequenced material: CD4+ or CD8+ T cells sorted from blood, taken in a trial of the OX40 agonist ivuxolimab. In nucleotides, the CDR3 is TGTGCCAGCAGTGGACAGTACGGAGATACGCAGTATTTT. Residues: CASSGQYGDTQYF.